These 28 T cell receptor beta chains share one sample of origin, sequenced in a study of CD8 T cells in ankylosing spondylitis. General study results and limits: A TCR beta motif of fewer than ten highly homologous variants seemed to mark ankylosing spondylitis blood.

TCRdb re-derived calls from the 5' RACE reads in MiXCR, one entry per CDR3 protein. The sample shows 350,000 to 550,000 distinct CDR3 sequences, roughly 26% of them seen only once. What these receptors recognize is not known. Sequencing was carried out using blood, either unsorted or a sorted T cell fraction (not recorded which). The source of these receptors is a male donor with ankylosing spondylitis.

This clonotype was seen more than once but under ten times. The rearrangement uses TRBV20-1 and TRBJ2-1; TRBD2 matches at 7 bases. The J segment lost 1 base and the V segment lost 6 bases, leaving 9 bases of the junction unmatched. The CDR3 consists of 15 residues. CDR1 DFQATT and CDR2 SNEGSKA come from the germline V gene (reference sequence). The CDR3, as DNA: TGCAGTGCCCGACCGGCTAGCGGATCCTACAATGAGCAGTTCTTC. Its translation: CSARPASGSYNEQFF.

CDR3 protein: CASSPLGRNTGELFF. The CDR3 nucleotides read TGTGCCAGTAGCCCCCTGGGTAGGAACACCGGGGAGCTGTTTTTT. The chain joins TRBV19 to TRBJ2-2, with D unresolved. CDR1 LNHDA and CDR2 SQIVND come from the germline V gene (reference sequence). V lost 6 bases, J lost 1 base, and 12 bases lay in between. The CDR3 is made up of 15 amino acids.

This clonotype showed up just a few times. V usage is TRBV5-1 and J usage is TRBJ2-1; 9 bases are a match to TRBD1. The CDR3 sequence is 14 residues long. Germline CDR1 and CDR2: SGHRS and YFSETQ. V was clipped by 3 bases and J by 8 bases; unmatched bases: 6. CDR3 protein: CASSSTGGRDEQFF. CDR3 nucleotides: TGCGCCAGCAGCTCCACAGGGGGCCGGGATGAGCAGTTCTTC.

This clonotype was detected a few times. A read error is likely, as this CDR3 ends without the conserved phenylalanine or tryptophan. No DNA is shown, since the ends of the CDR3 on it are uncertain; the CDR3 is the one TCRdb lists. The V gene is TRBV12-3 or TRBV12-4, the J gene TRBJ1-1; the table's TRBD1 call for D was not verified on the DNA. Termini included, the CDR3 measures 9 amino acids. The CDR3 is CASSSTGNT.

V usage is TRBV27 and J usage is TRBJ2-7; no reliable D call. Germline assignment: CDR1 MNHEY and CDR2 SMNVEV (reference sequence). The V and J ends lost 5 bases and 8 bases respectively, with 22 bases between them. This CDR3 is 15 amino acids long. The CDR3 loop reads CASSLPRFDLNKQYF. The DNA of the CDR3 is TGTGCCAGCAGTCTCCCGCGTTTCGATCTGAATAAGCAGTACTTC.

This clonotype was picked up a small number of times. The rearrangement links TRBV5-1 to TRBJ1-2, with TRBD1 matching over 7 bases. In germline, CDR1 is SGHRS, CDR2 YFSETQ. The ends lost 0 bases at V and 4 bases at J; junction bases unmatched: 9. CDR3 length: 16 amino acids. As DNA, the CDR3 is TGCGCCAGCAGCTTGGTTTTAGGGGGCGCTGGCTATGGCTACACCTTC. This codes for CASSLVLGGAGYGYTF.

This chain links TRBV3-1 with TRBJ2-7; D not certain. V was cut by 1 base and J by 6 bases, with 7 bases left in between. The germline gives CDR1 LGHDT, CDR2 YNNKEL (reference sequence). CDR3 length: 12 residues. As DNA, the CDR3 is TGTGCCAGCAGCCAAGCTGGCGGCGAGCAGTACGTC. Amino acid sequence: CASSQAGGEQYV.

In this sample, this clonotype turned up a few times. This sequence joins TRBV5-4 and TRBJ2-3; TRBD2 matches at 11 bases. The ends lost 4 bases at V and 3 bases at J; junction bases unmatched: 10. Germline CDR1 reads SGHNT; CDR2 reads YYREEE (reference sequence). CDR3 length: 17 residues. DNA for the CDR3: TGTGCCAGCAGCCGAAGACTAGCGGGATCGGGGACAGATACGCAGTATTTT. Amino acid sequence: CASSRRLAGSGTDTQYF.

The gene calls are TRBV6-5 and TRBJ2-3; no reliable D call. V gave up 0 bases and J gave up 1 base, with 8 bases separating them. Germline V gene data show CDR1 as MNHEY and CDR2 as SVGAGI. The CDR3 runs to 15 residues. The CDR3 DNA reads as TGTGCCAGCAGTTACTCGATCCTAGGCACAGATACGCAGTATTTT. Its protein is CASSYSILGTDTQYF.

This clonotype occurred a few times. The CDR3 reads CASSSIGEGGTGELFF. The DNA of the CDR3 is TGTGCCAGCAGTTCCATCGGGGAGGGTGGCACCGGGGAGCTGTTTTTT. This rearrangement joins TRBV27 to TRBJ2-2, with 7 bases lining up with TRBD2. Germline V CDR1 and CDR2: MNHEY, SMNVEV (reference sequence). V trimming: 4 bases; J trimming: 4 bases; junction bases outside the gene matches: 9. The CDR3 covers 16 residues.

The CDR3, as DNA: TGCGCCAGCAGCCCCTTTCGGACGAACACTGAAGCTTTCTTT. This codes for CASSPFRTNTEAFF. The chain links TRBV5-1 to TRBJ1-1; D gene unclear. The V gene's germline CDR1 is SGHRS and CDR2 YFSETQ. The CDR3 is made up of 14 amino acids. V lost 4 bases, J lost 1 base, and 11 bases lay in between.

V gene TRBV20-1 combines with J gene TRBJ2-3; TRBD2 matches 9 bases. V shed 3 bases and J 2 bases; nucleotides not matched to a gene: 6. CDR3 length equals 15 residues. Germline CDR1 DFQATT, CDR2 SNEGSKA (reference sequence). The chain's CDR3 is CSASGLAGNTDTQYF. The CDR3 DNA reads TGCAGTGCTAGCGGGCTAGCGGGAAACACAGATACGCAGTATTTT.

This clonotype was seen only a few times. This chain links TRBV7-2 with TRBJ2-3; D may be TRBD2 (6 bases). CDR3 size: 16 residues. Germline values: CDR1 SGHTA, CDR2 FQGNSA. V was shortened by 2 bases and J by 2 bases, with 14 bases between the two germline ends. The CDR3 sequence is CASSLYVRDSTDTQYF. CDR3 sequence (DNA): TGTGCCAGCAGCTTATATGTACGGGACTCCACAGATACGCAGTATTTT.

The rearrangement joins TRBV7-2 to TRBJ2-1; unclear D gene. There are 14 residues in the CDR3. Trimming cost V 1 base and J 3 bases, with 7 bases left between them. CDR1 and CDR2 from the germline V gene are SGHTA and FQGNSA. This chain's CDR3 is CASSLGSYYNEQFF. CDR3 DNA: TGTGCCAGCAGCTTAGGGAGCTACTACAATGAGCAGTTCTTC.

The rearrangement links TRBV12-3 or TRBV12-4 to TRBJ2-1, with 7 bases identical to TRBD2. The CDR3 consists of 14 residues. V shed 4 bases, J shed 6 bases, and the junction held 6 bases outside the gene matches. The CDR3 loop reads CASSSNGRSNEQFF. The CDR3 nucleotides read TGTGCCAGCAGTTCGAACGGGAGGAGCAATGAGCAGTTCTTC.

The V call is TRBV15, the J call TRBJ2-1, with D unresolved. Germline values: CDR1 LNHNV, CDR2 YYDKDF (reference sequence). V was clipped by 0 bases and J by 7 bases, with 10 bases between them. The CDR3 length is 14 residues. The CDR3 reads CATSREKTGNEQFF. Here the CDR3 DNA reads TGTGCCACCAGCAGAGAAAAGACCGGGAATGAGCAGTTCTTC.

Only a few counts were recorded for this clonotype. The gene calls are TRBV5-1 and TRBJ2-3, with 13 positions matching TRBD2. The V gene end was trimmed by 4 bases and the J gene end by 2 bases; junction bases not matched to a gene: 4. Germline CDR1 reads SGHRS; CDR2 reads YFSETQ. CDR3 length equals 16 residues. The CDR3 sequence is CASSPGTSGVTDTQYF. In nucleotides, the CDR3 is TGCGCCAGCAGCCCCGGGACTAGCGGGGTCACAGATACGCAGTATTTT.

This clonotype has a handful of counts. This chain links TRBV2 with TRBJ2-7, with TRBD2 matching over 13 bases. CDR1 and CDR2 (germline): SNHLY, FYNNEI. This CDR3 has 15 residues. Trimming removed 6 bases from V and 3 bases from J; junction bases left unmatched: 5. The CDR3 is CASRARTSGSYEQYF. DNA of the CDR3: TGTGCCAGCAGGGCACGGACTAGCGGGAGCTACGAGCAGTACTTC.

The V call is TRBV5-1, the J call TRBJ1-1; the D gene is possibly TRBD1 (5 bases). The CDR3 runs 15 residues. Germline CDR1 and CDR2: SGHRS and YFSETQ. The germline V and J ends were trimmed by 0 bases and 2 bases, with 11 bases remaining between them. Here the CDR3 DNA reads TGCGCCAGCAGCTTGGGACAGAGCTTAAACACTGAAGCTTTCTTT. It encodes CASSLGQSLNTEAFF. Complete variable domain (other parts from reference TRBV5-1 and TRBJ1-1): KAGVTQTPRYLIKTRGQQVTLSCSPISGHRSVSWYQQTPGQGLQFLFEYFSETQRNKGNFPGRFSGRQFSNSRSEMNVSTLELGDSALYLCASSLGQSLNTEAFFGQGTRLTVV.

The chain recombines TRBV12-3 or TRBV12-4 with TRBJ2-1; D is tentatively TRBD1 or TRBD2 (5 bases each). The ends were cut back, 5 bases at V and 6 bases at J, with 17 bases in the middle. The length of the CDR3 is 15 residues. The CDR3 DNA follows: TGTGCCAGCAGTCCCAGGGACCACTCAATCAATGAGCAGTTCTTC. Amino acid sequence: CASSPRDHSINEQFF.

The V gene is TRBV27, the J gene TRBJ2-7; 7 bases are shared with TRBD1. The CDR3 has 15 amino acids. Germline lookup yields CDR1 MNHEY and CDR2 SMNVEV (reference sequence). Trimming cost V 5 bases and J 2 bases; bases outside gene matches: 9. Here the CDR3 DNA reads TGTGCCAGCAGTCCCAAAGGACAGGCAACCTACGAGCAGTACTTC. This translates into CASSPKGQATYEQYF.

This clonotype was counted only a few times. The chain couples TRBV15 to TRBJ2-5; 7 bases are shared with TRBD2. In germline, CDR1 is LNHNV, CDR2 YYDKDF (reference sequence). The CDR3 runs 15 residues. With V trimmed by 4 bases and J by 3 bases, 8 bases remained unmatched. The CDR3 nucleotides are TGTGCCACCAGCAAAGCGGGACTCAAAGAAGAGACCCAGTACTTC. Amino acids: CATSKAGLKEETQYF.

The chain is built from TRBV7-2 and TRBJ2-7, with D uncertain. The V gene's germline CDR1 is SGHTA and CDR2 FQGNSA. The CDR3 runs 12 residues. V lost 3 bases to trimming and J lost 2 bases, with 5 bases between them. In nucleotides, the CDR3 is TGTGCCAGCAGCTTGATACCCTACGAGCAGTACTTC. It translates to CASSLIPYEQYF.

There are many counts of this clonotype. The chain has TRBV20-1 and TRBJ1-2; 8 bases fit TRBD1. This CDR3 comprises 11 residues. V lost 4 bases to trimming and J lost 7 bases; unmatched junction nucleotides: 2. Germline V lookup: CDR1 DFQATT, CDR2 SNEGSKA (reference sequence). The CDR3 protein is CSATDRAGYTF. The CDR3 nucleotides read TGCAGTGCTACGGACAGGGCTGGCTACACCTTC.

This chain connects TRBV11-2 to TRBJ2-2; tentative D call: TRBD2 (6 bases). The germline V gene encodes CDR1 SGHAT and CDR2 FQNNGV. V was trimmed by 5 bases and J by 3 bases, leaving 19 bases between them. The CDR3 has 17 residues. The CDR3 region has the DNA TGTGCCAGCAGCGCCAGTAGGTTTAGCGGTGACACCGGGGAGCTGTTTTTT. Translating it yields CASSASRFSGDTGELFF.

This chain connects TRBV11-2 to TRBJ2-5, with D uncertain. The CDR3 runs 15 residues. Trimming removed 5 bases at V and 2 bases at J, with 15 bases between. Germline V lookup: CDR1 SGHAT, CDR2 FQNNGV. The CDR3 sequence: CASSRVGLSQETQYF. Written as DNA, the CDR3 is TGTGCCAGCAGCCGGGTCGGGCTTTCACAAGAGACCCAGTACTTC.

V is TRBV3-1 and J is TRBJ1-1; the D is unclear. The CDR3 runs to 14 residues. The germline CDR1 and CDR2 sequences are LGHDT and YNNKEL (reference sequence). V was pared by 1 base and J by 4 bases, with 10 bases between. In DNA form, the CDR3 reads TGTGCCAGCAGCCAAGTCGGGTCCGGCACTGAAGCTTTCTTT. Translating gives CASSQVGSGTEAFF.

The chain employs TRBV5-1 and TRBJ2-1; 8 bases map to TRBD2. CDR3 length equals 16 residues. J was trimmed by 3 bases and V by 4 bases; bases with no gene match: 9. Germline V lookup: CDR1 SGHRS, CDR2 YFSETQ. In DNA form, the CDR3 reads TGCGCCAGCAGCCCGGGACTAGGGGACTACTACAATGAGCAGTTCTTC. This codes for CASSPGLGDYYNEQFF.